Listed below are T cell receptor beta chains from one sample, sequenced in a study of T cell repertoires in cytomegalovirus infection. One entry per CDR3 protein, called by TCRdb with MiXCR from the reads. The sample contains hundreds of thousands of distinct CDR3 sequences, 24% of which appear only once. The sequenced material came from CD8+ T cells from PBMCs. All receptors derive from a human donor in good health (CMV status not recorded). Some clones in this sample may be carry-over from other donors' samples. CDR3s leave out the opening cysteine and the closing phenylalanine or tryptophan. Size is omitted from some rows. Given values are once, few, many or a class for expanded clones.

many,TRBV6-6,TRBJ1-5,ASSNLGTGEQPQH
few,TRBV27,TRBJ2-5,ASSPLPGEETQY
-,TRBV20-1,TRBJ2-7,SARDTTQGALYEQY
few,TRBV6-5,TRBJ2-1,ASSYTAGGRNEQF
few,TRBV6-2/TRBV6-3,TRBJ2-3,ASSTGGFTDTQY
-,TRBV20-1,TRBJ2-3,SASTGFTDTQY
many,TRBV6-2/TRBV6-3,TRBJ2-2,ASSYGPGENTGELF
few,TRBV27,TRBJ1-1,ASSFGRGGRNTEAF
-,TRBV6-6,TRBJ2-3,ASSWLADTQY
few,TRBV7-8,TRBJ2-5,ASSLVAGTGTETQY
-,TRBV24-1,TRBJ2-2,ATSDPTRTGNTGELF
-,TRBV20-1,TRBJ1-6,SARDYKGGPPLH
few,TRBV12-5,TRBJ1-1,ASGIGETEAF
-,TRBV19,TRBJ2-1,ASSIRARVDEQF
few,TRBV19,TRBJ2-3,ASMLRDSPADTQY
-,TRBV15,TRBJ2-1,ATSRQALAGAGNEQF
-,TRBV29-1,TRBJ1-1,SVEDPATEAF
-,TRBV5-1,TRBJ1-1,ASSFKGVTSNTEAF
few,TRBV19,TRBJ1-6,ASTMTGTSPLH
many,TRBV4-1,TRBJ2-1,ASSQNNEQF
many,TRBV7-9,TRBJ2-1,ASSFPGGGFYEQF
once,TRBV20-1,TRBJ2-3,SARDPQGLVTDTQY
-,TRBV4-2,TRBJ1-4,VSNQTGRTYNEKLF
few,TRBV2,TRBJ2-2,ASSGQSNTGELF
many,TRBV29-1,TRBJ1-2,SVRQGNGYT
-,TRBV7-6,TRBJ2-7,ASSFIASYEQY
-,TRBV7-9,TRBJ1-2,ASSFLALDRGRYGYT
-,TRBV12-3/TRBV12-4,TRBJ2-3,ASSKDREADTQY
-,TRBV12-3/TRBV12-4,TRBJ1-2,ASSDHWGRNYGYT
-,TRBV28,TRBJ1-1,ASSLTGCGTEAF
few,TRBV10-3,TRBJ2-1,AISDLTSGGAENEQF
-,TRBV9,TRBJ2-7,ASSFGQGKDYEQY
many,TRBV5-6,TRBJ1-1,ASSLSPGRKGSDTEAF
many,TRBV6-5,TRBJ2-5,ASSYGGGETQY
-,TRBV20-1,TRBJ2-1,SARVLAGGPGNEQF
few,TRBV9,TRBJ1-1,ASSVTGMNTEAF
-,TRBV27,-,ASSLGGQSNQPQY
many,TRBV7-9,TRBJ2-3,ASSAIFGTFEFTDTQY
many,TRBV14,TRBJ1-1,ASSHVKNTEAF
few,TRBV2,TRBJ1-5,ASSEISGTSRQPQH
-,TRBV7-9,TRBJ1-5,ASSSPETGNQPQH
-,TRBV7-9,TRBJ2-5,ASSRTGASYQETQY
-,TRBV7-9,TRBJ2-5,ASSLPEGRETQY
-,TRBV13,TRBJ2-7,ASSLAATAEQY
few,TRBV7-9,TRBJ1-2,ASSFPGMGSNYGYT
few,TRBV11-2,TRBJ2-3,ASTLTRRVAADTQY
-,TRBV2,TRBJ2-5,ASSEDRGEETQY
few,TRBV7-4,TRBJ1-5,ASNLTVSNQPQH
many,TRBV6-2/TRBV6-3,TRBJ2-5,ASSYPGQGRETQY
many,TRBV25-1,TRBJ2-7,ASSDRGRLHYEQY
-,TRBV20-1,TRBJ1-6,SASGEGITSPLH
-,TRBV7-6,TRBJ1-5,ASSLVADSNQPQH
few,TRBV27,TRBJ1-1,ASSRNRAFDTEAF
-,TRBV7-9,TRBJ2-3,ASSLAQGPGLDTQY
-,TRBV29-1,TRBJ2-1,SGTTTASYNEQF
-,TRBV28,TRBJ2-2,ASSLTSGGALAGELF